The 22 T cell receptor beta chains given below trace back to one sample, sequenced in a study of early T cells in non-severe SARS-CoV-2 infection. TCRdb re-analysed the 5' RACE reads in MiXCR, keeping a single row per CDR3 protein. The data show roughly 35,000 distinct CDR3 sequences, 5.8% seen once. Sequencing was done on a sample of whole blood. Every receptor here comes from an adult who was a healthcare worker with PCR-confirmed SARS-CoV-2 infection or an uninfected control (not recorded which).

The chain couples TRBV20-1 to TRBJ2-1, with 8 bases fitting TRBD1. V shed 1 base and J 12 bases; nucleotides not matched to a gene: 26. The length of the CDR3 is 19 residues. CDR1 and CDR2 from the germline V gene are DFQATT and SNEGSKA (reference sequence). CDR3 sequence: CSARAIGDRYKAISVTQFF. The CDR3 coding sequence is TGCAGTGCTAGAGCCATCGGGGACAGGTATAAGGCGATATCAGTTACGCAGTTCTTC.

In this sample, this clonotype turned up a few times. The chain has TRBV4-2 and TRBJ2-5; D might be TRBD2 (5 bases). Germline loops: CDR1 LGHNA, CDR2 YNFKEQ. The CDR3 consists of 14 residues. V was shortened by 4 bases and J by 5 bases, with 14 bases between the two germline ends. The CDR3 region is CASSPFAGPETQYF. In DNA form, the CDR3 reads TGTGCCAGCAGCCCCTTCGCGGGCCCGGAGACCCAGTACTTC.

This clonotype is medium-sized (0.01 to 0.1%) in the sample. The rearrangement uses TRBV20-1 and TRBJ2-1; 16 bases agree with TRBD2. The CDR3 has 20 amino acids. V was pared by 3 bases and J by 8 bases, with 19 bases of the junction left unmatched. Per germline, CDR1 DFQATT and CDR2 SNEGSKA (reference sequence). The CDR3 sequence is CSARGPGLAGGPLVFYEQFF. The CDR3 DNA reads as TGCAGTGCTAGGGGCCCGGGACTAGCGGGAGGGCCTTTAGTCTTTTATGAGCAGTTCTTC.

The chain is built from TRBV2 and TRBJ2-2, with TRBD1 matching over 7 bases. J was trimmed by 4 bases and V by 5 bases; bases with no gene match: 4. The CDR3 length is 14 residues. Germline lookup yields CDR1 SNHLY and CDR2 FYNNEI. CDR3 in amino acids: CASSRQGSTGELFF. As DNA, the CDR3 is TGTGCCAGCAGTCGACAGGGCAGCACCGGGGAGCTGTTTTTT.

This clonotype has ten or more counts. This rearrangement joins TRBV7-9 to TRBJ1-1, with D unresolved. The CDR3 is 13 residues long. Germline V CDR1 and CDR2: SEHNR, FQNEAQ (reference sequence). The V gene lost 7 bases and the J gene lost 7 bases, with 16 bases spanning the gap. In nucleotides, the CDR3 is TGTGCCAGCACTCCGGAGGGTCGGGGTGAAGCTTTCTTT. Translation: CASTPEGRGEAFF.

This clonotype was counted at least ten times. The V and J genes are TRBV29-1 and TRBJ2-5; 11 bases agree with TRBD1. Germline CDR1 reads SQVTM; CDR2 reads ANQGSEA. The CDR3 contains 12 residues. Germline trimming cut 6 bases from V and 3 bases from J; bases unmatched to any gene: 0. This CDR3 reads CSVGQGEETQYF. The DNA of the CDR3 is TGCAGCGTGGGACAGGGGGAAGAGACCCAGTACTTC.

This clonotype was recorded at least ten times. V gene TRBV20-1 combines with J gene TRBJ2-1, with D possibly TRBD2 on 5 matching bases. V was cut by 2 bases and J by 4 bases, with 21 bases left in between. Germline-derived CDR1 and CDR2 are DFQATT and SNEGSKA (reference sequence). There are 17 residues in the CDR3. CDR3 bases: TGCAGTGCTAGACCCCCAGAAGAGAGGGCCCGGTACAATGAGCAGTTCTTC. Translation: CSARPPEERARYNEQFF.

This clonotype was seen a single time. The rearrangement links TRBV6-2 or TRBV6-3 to TRBJ2-3; D remains ambiguous. V was clipped by 4 bases and J by 6 bases, with 5 bases between them. The CDR3 runs 11 residues. Germline CDR1 is MNHEY and CDR2 is SVGEGT. The CDR3 loop is CASSFADTQYF. The CDR3 DNA reads as TGTGCCAGCAGTTTTGCGGATACGCAGTATTTT.

Here the CDR3 reads CASSLQGFGYTF. The CDR3 DNA is TGTGCCAGCAGCCTACAGGGTTTTGGCTACACCTTC. The rearrangement joins TRBV7-2 to TRBJ1-2; tentatively, D is TRBD1 (6 bases). Germline CDR1 and CDR2: SGHTA and FQGNSA. Trimming pared 5 bases from V and 7 bases from J, leaving 11 bases between. This CDR3 has 12 amino acids.

At least ten counts were recorded for this clonotype. The chain combines TRBV29-1 with TRBJ2-3; a possible D gene is TRBD1 (5 bases). Germline-derived CDR1 and CDR2 are SQVTM and ANQGSEA. V was trimmed by 6 bases and J by 2 bases, leaving 15 bases between them. This CDR3 has 14 residues. The CDR3 is CSVAKGAPTDTQYF. CDR3 DNA sequence: TGCAGCGTCGCAAAAGGGGCCCCCACAGATACGCAGTATTTT.

In this sample, this clonotype turned up many times. The DNA of the CDR3 is TGTGCCAGCAGTTTAGCGAATATAGAGACCCAGTACTTC. This sequence encodes CASSLANIETQYF. The chain has TRBV12-3 or TRBV12-4 and TRBJ2-5; D uncertain. This CDR3 is 13 amino acids long. V lost 0 bases to trimming and J lost 4 bases, with 6 bases between them.

This clonotype has ten or more counts. This chain uses TRBV12-3 or TRBV12-4 with TRBJ1-1; tentatively, D is TRBD1 (5 bases). CDR3 length: 13 residues. V lost 5 bases, J lost 3 bases, and 10 bases lay in between. CDR3 sequence reads: CASSPWGDTEAFF. The CDR3 DNA follows: TGTGCCAGCAGTCCCTGGGGGGACACTGAAGCTTTCTTT.

This clonotype has a count of ten or more. This chain uses TRBV29-1 with TRBJ1-4; 7 positions agree with TRBD1. Germline CDR1 SQVTM, CDR2 ANQGSEA. J lost 6 bases, V lost 6 bases, and 7 bases had no gene match. The CDR3 has 13 residues. This CDR3 reads CSVVMGTDEKLFF. The DNA for the CDR3 is TGCAGCGTGGTCATGGGGACAGATGAAAAACTGTTTTTT.

As for this clonotype: A much larger clone differs from this one at a single base, so this may be a read error. The chain uses TRBV18 and TRBJ1-6; the match to TRBD1 covers 10 bases. The CDR3 has 16 amino acids. The germline CDR1 and CDR2 sequences are KGHSH and LQKENI. In DNA form, the CDR3 reads TGTGCCAACTCACCATCGACGGGACAGGGGAGTTCACCCCTCCACTTT. Translation: CANSPSTGQGSSPLHF.

This clonotype was found a few times. The chain couples TRBV19 to TRBJ2-5; TRBD2 agrees at 13 bases. V lost 9 bases and J lost 5; bases outside the gene matches: 18. Germline CDR1 LNHDA, CDR2 SQIVND (reference sequence). The CDR3 totals 18 residues. The CDR3: CASSPHLLPGLAGETQYF. The CDR3, as DNA: TGTGCCAGCAGTCCGCACCTTCTCCCGGGACTAGCGGGGGAGACCCAGTACTTC.

Sample share makes this clonotype medium-sized. V and J are TRBV19 and TRBJ1-2; TRBD1 is a possible D gene (5 bases). In germline, CDR1 is LNHDA, CDR2 SQIVND (reference sequence). This CDR3 region has 16 residues. V was cut by 5 bases and J by 0 bases, with 16 bases left in between. The CDR3 region has the DNA TGTGCCAGTAGTCCGGGACCGAGACCTTCTAACTATGGCTACACCTTC. It encodes CASSPGPRPSNYGYTF. The entire variable domain, with the rest obtained from reference TRBV19 and TRBJ1-2, is as follows: DGGITQSPKYLFRKEGQNVTLSCEQNLNHDAMYWYRQDPGQGLRLIYYSQIVNDFQKGDIAEGYSVSREKKESFPLTVTSAQKNPTAFYLCASSPGPRPSNYGYTFGSGTRLTVV.

This clonotype was found many times. The DNA for the CDR3 is TGCAGCGTTGAGCCACCGATGACCGGGCCCTACAATGAGCAGTTCTTC. Protein sequence: CSVEPPMTGPYNEQFF. The V call is TRBV29-1, the J call TRBJ2-1; no firm D call. Trimming took 3 bases from V and 2 from J, leaving 17 bases between them. The CDR3 is 16 residues long. The germline gives CDR1 SQVTM, CDR2 ANQGSEA.

J is TRBJ2-7 and V is TRBV3-1, with D tentatively TRBD2 (6 bases). Trimming took 0 bases from V and 0 from J, leaving 15 bases between them. The CDR3 has 17 residues. Germline assignment: CDR1 LGHDT and CDR2 YNNKEL (reference sequence). The CDR3 nucleotides are TGTGCCAGCAGCCAAGATGTATCGGGACTTAGCTCCTACGAGCAGTACTTC. Amino acids: CASSQDVSGLSSYEQYF.

Many counts were recorded for this clonotype. The rearrangement uses TRBV5-1 and TRBJ2-5; tentatively, D is TRBD1 (6 bases). The V gene lost 1 base and the J gene lost 9 bases, with 16 bases spanning the gap. In germline, CDR1 is SGHRS, CDR2 YFSETQ. There are 14 residues in the CDR3. CDR3 nucleotide sequence: TGCGCCAGCAGCTTGAGCAGGGGTGCGATGTCCCAGTACTTC. Its protein product is CASSLSRGAMSQYF.

This clonotype has a count of ten or more. The V gene is TRBV24-1, the J gene TRBJ2-1, with a tentative D call TRBD1 (5 bases). Between the trimmed V and J ends, which lost 5 bases and 7 bases, there was a span of 11 bases. There are 13 residues in the CDR3. Germline-derived CDR1 and CDR2 are KGHDR and SFDVKD. This CDR3 reads CATSAGAGNEQFF. CDR3 coding DNA: TGTGCCACCAGTGCCGGTGCAGGGAATGAGCAGTTCTTC.

This rearrangement joins TRBV7-8 to TRBJ2-3; D not certain. This CDR3 spans 13 amino acids. V was pared by 5 bases and J by 2 bases, with 8 bases between. Germline V CDR1 and CDR2: SGHVS, FQNEAQ. CDR3 loop: CASSPSTTDTQYF. In nucleotides, the CDR3 is TGTGCCAGCAGCCCCTCCACCACAGATACGCAGTATTTT.

This clonotype appeared many times. The J gene is TRBJ1-1, the V gene TRBV6-1; possible D gene TRBD1, 5 bases. Deletions cut 6 bases from V and 1 base from J, with 15 bases between. Germline V gives CDR1 MNHNS, CDR2 SASEGT. The CDR3 is 15 residues long. CDR3 in DNA: TGTGCCAGCAGACTCAACGGGGCAGAGAACACTGAAGCTTTCTTT. This encodes CASRLNGAENTEAFF.